This T cell receptor beta chain was captured by sequencing in a study of blood T cell repertoires in COVID-19. Study information: Samples taken during acute and convalescent COVID-19 were collected in the United States, Italy and Spain. Nucleic acid was either cDNA or gDNA, and it came from T cells, B-cell-depleted T cells, or PBMCs.

By share, this clone counts as medium-sized. Methods used by the authors: Amplified reference gene primers provided the basis for estimating nucleated cell counts. TCRdb keeps only in-frame clones here, not all; method: immunoSEQ multiplex PCR. That table is the source of V, J and clone size, and D and trimming were worked out from the DNA. The sample carries more than 85,000 clones, 65% to 80% recorded once. This CDR3 has 15 amino acids. In germline, CDR1 is LGHNA, CDR2 YNFKEQ. V lost 3 bases, J lost 1 base, and 10 bases lay in between. Material: peripheral blood. The receptor was isolated from a woman in her seventies with acute or convalescent COVID-19. This rearrangement joins TRBV4-2 to TRBJ1-3; TRBD1 is a possible D gene (5 bases). This chain's CDR3 is CASSQGEGSGNTIYF. In nucleotides, the CDR3 is TGTGCCAGCAGCCAGGGGGAGGGGTCTGGAAACACCATATATTTT.